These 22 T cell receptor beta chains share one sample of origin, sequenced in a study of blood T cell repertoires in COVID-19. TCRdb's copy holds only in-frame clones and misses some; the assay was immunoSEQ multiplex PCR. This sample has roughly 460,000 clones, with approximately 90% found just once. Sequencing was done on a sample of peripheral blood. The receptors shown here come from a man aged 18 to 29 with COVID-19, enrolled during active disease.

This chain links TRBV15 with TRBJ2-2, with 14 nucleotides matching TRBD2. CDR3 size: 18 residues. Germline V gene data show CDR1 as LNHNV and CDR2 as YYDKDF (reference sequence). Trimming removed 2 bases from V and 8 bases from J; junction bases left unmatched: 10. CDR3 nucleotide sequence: TGTGCCACCAGCAGACCAACCCCCGGGACTAGCGGGAGAGGGGAGCTGTTTTTT. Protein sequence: CATSRPTPGTSGRGELFF.

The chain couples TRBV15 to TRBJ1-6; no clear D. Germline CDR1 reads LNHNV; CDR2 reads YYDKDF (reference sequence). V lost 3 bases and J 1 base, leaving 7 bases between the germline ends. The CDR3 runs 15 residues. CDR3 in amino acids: CATSRRESYNSPLHF. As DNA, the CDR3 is TGTGCCACCAGCAGGCGGGAATCCTATAATTCACCCCTCCACTTT.

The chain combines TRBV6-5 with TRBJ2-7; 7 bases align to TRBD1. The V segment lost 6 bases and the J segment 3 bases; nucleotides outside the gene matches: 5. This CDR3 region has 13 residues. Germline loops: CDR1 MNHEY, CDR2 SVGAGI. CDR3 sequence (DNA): TGTGCCAGCAGGGACAGGCTGCGCTACGAGCAGTACTTC. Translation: CASRDRLRYEQYF.

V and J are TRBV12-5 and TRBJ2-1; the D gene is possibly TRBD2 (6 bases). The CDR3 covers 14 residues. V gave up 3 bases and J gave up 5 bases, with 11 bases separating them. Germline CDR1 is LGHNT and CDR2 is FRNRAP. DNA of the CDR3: TGTGCTAGTGGTTTAGCCGGGAGCGACAATGAGCAGTTCTTC. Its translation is CASGLAGSDNEQFF.

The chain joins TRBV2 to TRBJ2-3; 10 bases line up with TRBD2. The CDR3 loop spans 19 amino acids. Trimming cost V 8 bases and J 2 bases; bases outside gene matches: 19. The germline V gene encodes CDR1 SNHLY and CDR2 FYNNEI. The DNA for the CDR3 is TGTGCCAGCGGATATTCCGAGCGGGAGGGCCGGGGACTCACAGATACGCAGTATTTT. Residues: CASGYSEREGRGLTDTQYF.

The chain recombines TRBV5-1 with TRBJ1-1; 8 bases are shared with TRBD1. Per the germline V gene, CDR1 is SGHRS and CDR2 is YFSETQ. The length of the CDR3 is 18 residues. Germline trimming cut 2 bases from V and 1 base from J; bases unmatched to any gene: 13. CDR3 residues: CASSLGGRQGNRNTEAFF. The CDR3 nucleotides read TGCGCCAGCAGCTTAGGGGGTCGACAGGGGAATAGGAACACTGAAGCTTTCTTT. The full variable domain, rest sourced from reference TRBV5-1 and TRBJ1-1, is KAGVTQTPRYLIKTRGQQVTLSCSPISGHRSVSWYQQTPGQGLQFLFEYFSETQRNKGNFPGRFSGRQFSNSRSEMNVSTLELGDSALYLCASSLGGRQGNRNTEAFFGQGTRLTVV.

The CDR3 sequence: CASSPLWTSGGHNEQFF. CDR3 coding DNA: TGTGCCAGCAGCCCATTATGGACTAGCGGGGGGCACAATGAGCAGTTCTTC. This chain uses TRBV14 with TRBJ2-1, with 14 bases lining up with TRBD2. This CDR3 is 17 amino acids long. Germline V lookup: CDR1 SGHDN, CDR2 FVKESK. Trimming removed 4 bases from V and 5 bases from J; junction bases left unmatched: 7.

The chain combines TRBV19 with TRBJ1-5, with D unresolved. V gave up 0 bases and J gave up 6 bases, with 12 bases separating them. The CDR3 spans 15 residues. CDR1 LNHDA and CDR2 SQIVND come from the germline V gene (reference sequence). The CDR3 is CASSIDPSVVQPQHF. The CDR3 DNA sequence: TGTGCCAGTAGTATAGATCCCAGTGTTGTTCAGCCCCAGCATTTT.

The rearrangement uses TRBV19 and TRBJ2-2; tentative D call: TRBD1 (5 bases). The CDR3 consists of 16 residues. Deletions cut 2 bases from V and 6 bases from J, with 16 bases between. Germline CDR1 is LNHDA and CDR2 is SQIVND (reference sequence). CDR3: CASSIPGRAPAGELFF. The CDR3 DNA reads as TGTGCCAGTAGTATACCTGGCAGGGCCCCCGCCGGGGAGCTGTTTTTT.

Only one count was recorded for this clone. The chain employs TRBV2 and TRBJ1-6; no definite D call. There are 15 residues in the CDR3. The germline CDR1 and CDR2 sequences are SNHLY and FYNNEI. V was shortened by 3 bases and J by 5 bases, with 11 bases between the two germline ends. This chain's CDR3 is CASSEYSGHNSPLHF. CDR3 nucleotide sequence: TGTGCCAGCAGTGAGTACAGTGGGCATAATTCACCCCTCCACTTT.

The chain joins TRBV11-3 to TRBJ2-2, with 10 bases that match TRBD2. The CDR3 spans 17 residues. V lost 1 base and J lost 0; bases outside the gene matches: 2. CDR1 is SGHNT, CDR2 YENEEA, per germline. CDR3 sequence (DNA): TGTGCCAGCAGCTTAGGACTAGCGGGCCCGAACACCGGGGAGCTGTTTTTT. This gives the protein CASSLGLAGPNTGELFF.

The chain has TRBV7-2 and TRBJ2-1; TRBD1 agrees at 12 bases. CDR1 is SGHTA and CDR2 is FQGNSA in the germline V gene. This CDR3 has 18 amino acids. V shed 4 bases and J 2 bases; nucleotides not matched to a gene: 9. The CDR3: CASSSTGQGATPYNEQFF. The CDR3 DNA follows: TGTGCCAGCAGCTCAACGGGACAGGGGGCGACCCCCTACAATGAGCAGTTCTTC.

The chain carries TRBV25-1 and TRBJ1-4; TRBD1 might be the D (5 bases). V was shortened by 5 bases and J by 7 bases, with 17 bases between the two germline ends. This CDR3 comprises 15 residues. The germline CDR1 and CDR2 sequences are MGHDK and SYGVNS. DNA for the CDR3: TGTGCCAGCAGTAATCTGAATGGGGGGGGTGAAAAACTGTTTTTT. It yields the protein CASSNLNGGGEKLFF. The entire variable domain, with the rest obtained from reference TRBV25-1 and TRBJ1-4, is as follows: EADIYQTPRYLVIGTGKKITLECSQTMGHDKMYWYQQDPGMELHLIHYSYGVNSTEKGDLSSESTVSRIRTEHFPLTLESARPSHTSQYLCASSNLNGGGEKLFFGSGTQLSVL.

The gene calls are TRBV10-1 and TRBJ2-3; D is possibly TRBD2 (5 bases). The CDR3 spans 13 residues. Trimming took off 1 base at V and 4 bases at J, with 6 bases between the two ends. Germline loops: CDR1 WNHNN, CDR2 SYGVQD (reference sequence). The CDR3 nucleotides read TGCGCCAGCAGTGAGTTGAGGGCAGATACGCAGTATTTT. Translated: CASSELRADTQYF.

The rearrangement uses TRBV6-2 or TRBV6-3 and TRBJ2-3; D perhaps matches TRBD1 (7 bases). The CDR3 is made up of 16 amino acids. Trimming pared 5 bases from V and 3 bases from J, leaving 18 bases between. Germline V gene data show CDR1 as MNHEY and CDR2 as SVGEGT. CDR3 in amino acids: CASSNFDRAGTDTQYF. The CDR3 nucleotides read TGTGCCAGCAGTAATTTTGACAGGGCGGGAACAGATACGCAGTATTTT.

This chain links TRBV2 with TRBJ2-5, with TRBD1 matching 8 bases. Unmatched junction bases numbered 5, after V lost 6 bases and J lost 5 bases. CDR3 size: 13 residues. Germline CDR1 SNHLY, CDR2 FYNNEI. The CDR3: CASSARDRETQYF. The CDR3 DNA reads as TGTGCCAGCAGCGCCAGGGACAGGGAGACCCAGTACTTC. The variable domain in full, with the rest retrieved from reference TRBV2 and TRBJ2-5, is EPEVTQTPSHQVTQMGQEVILRCVPISNHLYFYWYRQILGQKVEFLVSFYNNEISEKSEIFDDQFSVERPDGSNFTLKIRSTKLEDSAMYFCASSARDRETQYFGPGTRLLVL.

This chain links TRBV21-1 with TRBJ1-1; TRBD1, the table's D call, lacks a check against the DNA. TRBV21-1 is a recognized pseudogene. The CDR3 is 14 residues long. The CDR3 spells CASSNRQGNTEAFF. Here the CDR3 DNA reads TGTGCCAGCAGCAACCGACAGGGAAACACTGAAGCTTTCTTT.

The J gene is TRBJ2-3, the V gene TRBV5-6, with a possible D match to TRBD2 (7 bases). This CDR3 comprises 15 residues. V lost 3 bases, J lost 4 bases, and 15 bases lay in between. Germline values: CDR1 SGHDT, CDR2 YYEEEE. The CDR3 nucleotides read TGTGCCAGCAGCTATTGGGGGGGCAGTTCAGATACGCAGTATTTT. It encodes CASSYWGGSSDTQYF.

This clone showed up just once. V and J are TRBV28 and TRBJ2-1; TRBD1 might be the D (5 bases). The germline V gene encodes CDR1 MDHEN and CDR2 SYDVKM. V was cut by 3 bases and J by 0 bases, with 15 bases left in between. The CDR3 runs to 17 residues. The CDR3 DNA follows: TGTGCCAGCAGTTTGCGAACAGGTCCGAGCTCCTACAATGAGCAGTTCTTC. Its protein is CASSLRTGPSSYNEQFF.

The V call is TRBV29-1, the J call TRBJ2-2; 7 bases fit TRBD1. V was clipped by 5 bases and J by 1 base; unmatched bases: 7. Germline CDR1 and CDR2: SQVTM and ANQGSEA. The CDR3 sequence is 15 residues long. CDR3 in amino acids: CSVPPWTGNTGELFF. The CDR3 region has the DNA TGCAGCGTTCCTCCTTGGACAGGGAACACCGGGGAGCTGTTTTTT.

The CDR3 region has the DNA TGTGCCAGCAGAGGGGACAGGGAGACCCAGTACTTC. Amino acid sequence: CASRGDRETQYF. The V gene is TRBV6-5, the J gene TRBJ2-5; 8 bases fit TRBD1. V trimming: 6 bases; J trimming: 5 bases; junction bases outside the gene matches: 2. The CDR3 runs to 12 residues. CDR1 and CDR2 from the germline V gene are MNHEY and SVGAGI.

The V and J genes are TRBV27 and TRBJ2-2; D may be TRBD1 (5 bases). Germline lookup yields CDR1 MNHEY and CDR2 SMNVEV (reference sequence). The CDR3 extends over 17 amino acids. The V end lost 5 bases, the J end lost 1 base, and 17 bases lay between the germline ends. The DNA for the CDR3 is TGTGCCAGCAGTCTCACTGGGGCGGCTCAGAACACCGGGGAGCTGTTTTTT. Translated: CASSLTGAAQNTGELFF.